This T cell receptor beta chain stems from a study of T-cell memory formation after mild COVID-19. Overall study context: Clusters were largely donor specific.

From the 5' RACE reads, TCRdb called clonotypes with MiXCR, one entry per CDR3 protein. In the table there are roughly 130,000 distinct CDR3 sequences, about 5.9% of which are singletons. The junction had 8 bases not matched to a gene; V was cut back by 4 bases and J by 4 bases. CDR1 is SGHRS, CDR2 YFSETQ, per germline. The CDR3 is 14 amino acids. In regard to this clonotype: Its specificity is unknown.

Points from the study as a whole: Clones shrinking from day 15 to 85 showed even CD4/CD8 mixes; later expanders tilted CD4+. Pre-infection memory harbored some responding clones, suggesting cross-reactive memory joined. Researchers report contracting CD4+ clones mostly in CM and EM, with CD8+ clones in EMRA.

The source of this sequence is an adult woman who had mild COVID-19 (a few samples of this study predate the infection). Cell type and time point are not known. The chain joins TRBV5-1 to TRBJ2-7; TRBD1 agrees at 7 bases. Sequenced sample: PBMCs or a T cell subset sorted from them (not recorded which). The CDR3 reads CASSPPRQGYEQYF. The CDR3 DNA sequence: TGCGCCAGCAGCCCCCCCCGACAGGGATACGAGCAGTACTTC.